This TCR beta chain came from a study of CD4 T cells in relation to SARS-CoV-2 and coronaviruses. Points from the study as a whole: Crossreactive clones expanded significantly less to SARS-CoV-2 than monoreactive clones.

Unexposed donor CD4+ T cells date from about 2011-2018, before the COVID-19 pandemic. Naive and memory CD4+ T cells were separated from cryopreserved PBMCs. Here immunoSEQ multiplex PCR was the method, and the copy in TCRdb shows in-frame clones only, minus some. The sample holds about 60,000 clones, about 95% seen once. As concerns this clone: Its target is unknown.

The source is a human donor in good health. What was sequenced was naive CD4+ T cells from PBMCs. Subset denoted: naive CD4+ T cells isolated by negative enrichment.

CDR3 residues: CASSPGFGYEQYF. In nucleotides, the CDR3 is TGTGCCAGCAGCCCAGGGTTCGGCTACGAGCAGTACTTC. The chain combines TRBV11-2 with TRBJ2-7; a weak D match, TRBD1 (5 bases). In germline, CDR1 is SGHAT, CDR2 FQNNGV. Trimming left V 5 bases short and J 3 bases short, with 11 bases between. This CDR3 has 13 residues.